This T cell receptor beta chain was obtained from a study of memory CD4+ T cells and cytomegalovirus serostatus. CDR1 and CDR2 (germline): MGHRA, YSYEKL. The ends were cut back, 1 base at V and 6 bases at J, with 12 bases in the middle. CDR3 length: 15 amino acids. The sort gate was single viable CD3+CD4+CD8-CD45RO+ cells for memory CD4+ T cells. Sequencing used immunoSEQ multiplex PCR; TCRdb keeps in-frame clones, though not all of them. The table lists 56,000 or so clones, less than 85% of them singletons. Material for sequencing was memory CD4+ T cells from blood. The receptor comes from an adult in good health and CMV-seronegative. Some clones in this sample may be carry-over from other donors' samples. J is TRBJ2-2 and V is TRBV4-1, with D possibly matching TRBD2 (5 bases). CDR3 loop: CASSQGVLGAGELFF. The CDR3 DNA reads as TGCGCCAGCAGCCAAGGGGTCCTCGGGGCCGGGGAGCTGTTTTTT.